This paragraph reports one TCR beta chain. Per the study methods: Reference gene primers were amplified, and this amplification served to estimate nucleated cell counts. Data came from immunoSEQ multiplex PCR; TCRdb stores just in-frame clones and leaves some out. The DNA gave D and trimming, while V, J and clone size come from that table. The profile shows approximately 220,000 clones, roughly 87% of them singletons. There are 16 residues in the CDR3. V shed 1 base, J shed 4 bases, and the junction held 7 bases outside the gene matches. Germline CDR1 KGHSH, CDR2 LQKENI. The study recruited people aged about 18 to 89 years across about two dozen US areas. The data belong to a study of blood T cell repertoires in COVID-19. Study summary: Nucleic acid was either cDNA or gDNA, and it came from T cells, B-cell-depleted T cells, or PBMCs.

V is TRBV18 and J is TRBJ2-1, with 7 bases matching TRBD2. The sequenced sample consisted of PBMCs or T cells enriched from blood (not recorded which). The source is a woman in her 30s with acute COVID-19. The DNA for the CDR3 is TGTGCCAGCTCACCACGGATTGCGGGGGAGTACAATGAGCAGTTCTTC. This translates into CASSPRIAGEYNEQFF.